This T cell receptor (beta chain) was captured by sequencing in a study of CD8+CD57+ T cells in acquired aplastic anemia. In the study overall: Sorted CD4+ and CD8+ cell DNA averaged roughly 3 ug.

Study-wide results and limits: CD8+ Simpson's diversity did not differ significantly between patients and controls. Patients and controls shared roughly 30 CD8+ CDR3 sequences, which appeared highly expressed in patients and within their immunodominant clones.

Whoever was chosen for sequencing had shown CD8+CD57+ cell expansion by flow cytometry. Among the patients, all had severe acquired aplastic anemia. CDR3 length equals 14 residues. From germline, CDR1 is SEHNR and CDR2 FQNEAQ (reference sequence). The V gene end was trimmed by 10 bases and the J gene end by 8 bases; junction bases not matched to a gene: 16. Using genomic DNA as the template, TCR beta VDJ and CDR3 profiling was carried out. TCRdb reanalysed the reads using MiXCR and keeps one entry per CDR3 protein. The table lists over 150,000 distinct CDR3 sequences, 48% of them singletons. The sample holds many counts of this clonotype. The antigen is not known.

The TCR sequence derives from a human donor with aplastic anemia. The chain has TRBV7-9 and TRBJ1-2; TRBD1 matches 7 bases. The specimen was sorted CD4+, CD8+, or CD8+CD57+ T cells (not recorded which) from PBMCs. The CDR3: CATRSTGDVGGYTF. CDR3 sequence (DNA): TGTGCCACCCGGTCCACAGGGGATGTGGGCGGCTACACCTTC.